Listed below are T cell receptor beta chains from one sample, sequenced in a study of blood T cell repertoires in COVID-19. TCRdb's table, derived via immunoSEQ multiplex PCR, lists solely in-frame clones and lacks some. The sample carries more than 200,000 clones, 86% recorded once. The sequencing sample was made of peripheral blood. The receptors here all came from a man aged 30-40 years with active or convalescent COVID-19. Each CDR3 is given with its conserved first and last residue. Each record gives: D gene, V gene, clone size, J gene, CDR3 length, CDR3 DNA, CDR3 protein. D genes are given only for firm matches. Not every row has a clone size; where given, it reads once, few, many or a size class.

d_call: NA
v_call: TRBV5-4
clone_size: NA
j_call: TRBJ1-6
cdr3_length: 16
cdr3_nt: TGTGCCAGCAGCTTGGCAGGGCCCCTCAATAATTCACCCCTCCACTTT
cdr3_aa: CASSLAGPLNNSPLHF

d_call: NA
v_call: TRBV4-2
clone_size: NA
j_call: TRBJ2-2
cdr3_length: 15
cdr3_nt: TGTGCCAGCAGCCCCCAGGCACAGAACACCGGGGAGCTGTTTTTT
cdr3_aa: CASSPQAQNTGELFF

d_call: TRBD2
v_call: TRBV10-1
clone_size: NA
j_call: TRBJ2-5
cdr3_length: 16
cdr3_nt: TGCGCCAGCAGTGAGTCCGCCCTAGCGGGGAAAGAGACCCAGTACTTC
cdr3_aa: CASSESALAGKETQYF

d_call: NA
v_call: TRBV7-9
clone_size: NA
j_call: TRBJ2-3
cdr3_length: 15
cdr3_nt: TGTGCCAGCAGCTTCGGTGAGGCGGGGTGGGATACGCAGTATTTT
cdr3_aa: CASSFGEAGWDTQYF

d_call: TRBD2
v_call: TRBV13
clone_size: once
j_call: TRBJ2-4
cdr3_length: 20
cdr3_nt: TGTGCCAGCAGCCCCGAGACGGGACTAGCGGGGGCCCCGCGCAGGGACATTCAGTACTTC
cdr3_aa: CASSPETGLAGAPRRDIQYF

d_call: NA
v_call: TRBV15
clone_size: NA
j_call: TRBJ2-6
cdr3_length: 17
cdr3_nt: TGTGCCACCAGCAGAGATCCTGTTTATTCTGGGGCCAACGTCCTGACTTTC
cdr3_aa: CATSRDPVYSGANVLTF

d_call: NA
v_call: TRBV4-1
clone_size: NA
j_call: TRBJ2-2
cdr3_length: 18
cdr3_nt: TGCGCCAGCATCATGGAACCTGGGGAGATGGCGAACACCGGGGAGCTGTTTTTT
cdr3_aa: CASIMEPGEMANTGELFF

d_call: TRBD2
v_call: TRBV5-1
clone_size: NA
j_call: TRBJ2-5
cdr3_length: 16
cdr3_nt: TGCGCCAGCAGCTTCCGGACTAGCGGGGACCAAGAGACCCAGTACTTC
cdr3_aa: CASSFRTSGDQETQYF

d_call: TRBD2
v_call: TRBV7-8
clone_size: NA
j_call: TRBJ2-1
cdr3_length: 15
cdr3_nt: TGTGCCAGCAGCTATACTAGCGGGGCGTACAATGAGCAGTTCTTC
cdr3_aa: CASSYTSGAYNEQFF

d_call: TRBD1
v_call: TRBV6-5
clone_size: NA
j_call: TRBJ1-2
cdr3_length: 14
cdr3_nt: TGTGCCAGCACCAAGGGGGCAGGGAACTATGGCTACACCTTC
cdr3_aa: CASTKGAGNYGYTF

d_call: TRBD1
v_call: TRBV6-4
clone_size: NA
j_call: TRBJ1-1
cdr3_length: 14
cdr3_nt: TGTGCCAGCAGTAGGGACAGGGATGGGACTGAAGCTTTCTTT
cdr3_aa: CASSRDRDGTEAFF

d_call: NA
v_call: TRBV5-6
clone_size: few
j_call: TRBJ2-1
cdr3_length: 16
cdr3_nt: TGTGCCAGCAGCTTGCCCACAAGGGGATTTGGCAATGAGCAGTTCTTC
cdr3_aa: CASSLPTRGFGNEQFF

d_call: TRBD2
v_call: TRBV7-3
clone_size: NA
j_call: TRBJ2-2
cdr3_length: 17
cdr3_nt: TGTGCCAGCAGCCCCCAGCCTAGCGGGGGTTTGGCCGGGGAGCTGTTTTTT
cdr3_aa: CASSPQPSGGLAGELFF

d_call: TRBD1
v_call: TRBV3-1/TRBV3-2
clone_size: once
j_call: TRBJ1-6
cdr3_length: 15
cdr3_nt: TGTGCCAGCAGCCGCAGGGGGTATGATAATTCACCCCTCCACTTT
cdr3_aa: CASSRRGYDNSPLHF

d_call: TRBD2
v_call: TRBV5-4
clone_size: once
j_call: TRBJ2-1
cdr3_length: 14
cdr3_nt: TGTGCCAGCAGCTTCCCGGGGGGGGTTCATGAGCAGTTCTTC
cdr3_aa: CASSFPGGVHEQFF

d_call: TRBD1
v_call: TRBV6-5
clone_size: NA
j_call: TRBJ1-1
cdr3_length: 15
cdr3_nt: TGTGCCAGCAGTCCACGGGACAGGGGATCGTCTGAAGCTTTCTTT
cdr3_aa: CASSPRDRGSSEAFF

d_call: TRBD1
v_call: TRBV12-5
clone_size: NA
j_call: TRBJ2-7
cdr3_length: 14
cdr3_nt: TGTGCTAGTGGCCGCTGGACAGGGATGGGCGAGCAGTACTTC
cdr3_aa: CASGRWTGMGEQYF

d_call: NA
v_call: TRBV7-2
clone_size: NA
j_call: TRBJ2-7
cdr3_length: 15
cdr3_nt: TGTGCCAGCAGCCCGCGACAGGGAGGCTACTACGAGCAGTACTTC
cdr3_aa: CASSPRQGGYYEQYF

d_call: TRBD1
v_call: TRBV6-1
clone_size: few
j_call: TRBJ2-3
cdr3_length: 15
cdr3_nt: TGTGCCAGCAGTGAAGGACAGGGCCACACAGATACGCAGTATTTT
cdr3_aa: CASSEGQGHTDTQYF

d_call: TRBD1
v_call: TRBV5-4
clone_size: NA
j_call: TRBJ2-7
cdr3_length: 16
cdr3_nt: TGTGCCAGCAGCCCTCCTCCGGGACAGCCATCCTACGAGCAGTACTTC
cdr3_aa: CASSPPPGQPSYEQYF

d_call: TRBD2
v_call: TRBV7-8
clone_size: NA
j_call: TRBJ2-7
cdr3_length: 19
cdr3_nt: TGTGCCAGCAGCACCGGACTAGCGGGGGGACAAGCTAGTGGCTACGAGCAGTACTTC
cdr3_aa: CASSTGLAGGQASGYEQYF

d_call: NA
v_call: TRBV19
clone_size: NA
j_call: TRBJ1-2
cdr3_length: 17
cdr3_nt: TGTGCCAGTACCCAGTGGGGCAGAACGCCAGCTAACTATGGCTACACCTTC
cdr3_aa: CASTQWGRTPANYGYTF

d_call: NA
v_call: TRBV18
clone_size: NA
j_call: TRBJ2-7
cdr3_length: 15
cdr3_nt: TGTGCCAGCTCACCGGGTGGGAGGAGCTCCTACGAGCAGTACTTC
cdr3_aa: CASSPGGRSSYEQYF

d_call: NA
v_call: TRBV6-5
clone_size: NA
j_call: TRBJ2-1
cdr3_length: 14
cdr3_nt: TGTGCCAGCAGTTACTATCCAGGGCCCAATGAGCAGTTCTTC
cdr3_aa: CASSYYPGPNEQFF

d_call: TRBD2
v_call: TRBV4-3
clone_size: few
j_call: TRBJ2-2
cdr3_length: 15
cdr3_nt: TGCGCCAGCAGCCAAGAATGGGGGGGCACCGGGGAGCTGTTTTTT
cdr3_aa: CASSQEWGGTGELFF

d_call: NA
v_call: TRBV13
clone_size: NA
j_call: TRBJ1-6
cdr3_length: 17
cdr3_nt: TGTGCCAGCAGCTTAGAATACGGGGGATCCCAGAATTCACCCCTCCACTTT
cdr3_aa: CASSLEYGGSQNSPLHF

d_call: NA
v_call: TRBV29-1
clone_size: NA
j_call: TRBJ1-1
cdr3_length: 12
cdr3_nt: TGCAGCCTCCGTCAGGGGAACACTGAAGCTTTCTTT
cdr3_aa: CSLRQGNTEAFF

d_call: TRBD2
v_call: TRBV4-1
clone_size: NA
j_call: TRBJ2-5
cdr3_length: 14
cdr3_nt: TGCGCCAGCAGCCAGTATAGCGGGGGGGAGACCCAGTACTTC
cdr3_aa: CASSQYSGGETQYF

d_call: NA
v_call: TRBV5-4
clone_size: NA
j_call: TRBJ2-2
cdr3_length: 14
cdr3_nt: TGTGCCAGCAGCCGACAGTCGAACACCGGGGAGCTGTTTTTT
cdr3_aa: CASSRQSNTGELFF

d_call: NA
v_call: TRBV15
clone_size: once
j_call: TRBJ2-1
cdr3_length: 16
cdr3_nt: TGTGCCACCAGCACTGGGGGCTGGGCTAGCTACAATGAGCAGTTCTTC
cdr3_aa: CATSTGGWASYNEQFF

d_call: TRBD2
v_call: TRBV19
clone_size: NA
j_call: TRBJ2-1
cdr3_length: 16
cdr3_nt: TGTGCCAGTAGCAACGTTCTAGCGGGGGGGCCCAATGAGCAGTTCTTC
cdr3_aa: CASSNVLAGGPNEQFF

d_call: TRBD2
v_call: TRBV11-2
clone_size: once
j_call: TRBJ2-2
cdr3_length: 19
cdr3_nt: TGTGCCAGCAGCCCAGGCGTATCGGGGGGAAGCACGAACACCGGGGAGCTGTTTTTT
cdr3_aa: CASSPGVSGGSTNTGELFF

d_call: TRBD2
v_call: TRBV3-1/TRBV3-2
clone_size: NA
j_call: TRBJ2-3
cdr3_length: 19
cdr3_nt: TGTGCCAGCAGCCAAAGAAGGAATCCTAGCGGGGGGCGAACAGATACGCAGTATTTT
cdr3_aa: CASSQRRNPSGGRTDTQYF